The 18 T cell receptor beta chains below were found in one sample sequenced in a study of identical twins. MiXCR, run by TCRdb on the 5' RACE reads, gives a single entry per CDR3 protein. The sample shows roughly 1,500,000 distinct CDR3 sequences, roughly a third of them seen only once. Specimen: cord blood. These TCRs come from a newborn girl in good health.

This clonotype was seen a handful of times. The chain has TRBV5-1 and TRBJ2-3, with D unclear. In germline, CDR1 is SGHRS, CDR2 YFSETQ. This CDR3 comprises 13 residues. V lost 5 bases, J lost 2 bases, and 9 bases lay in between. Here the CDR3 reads CASSPAVTDTQYF. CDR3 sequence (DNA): TGCGCCAGCAGTCCAGCCGTCACAGATACGCAGTATTTT. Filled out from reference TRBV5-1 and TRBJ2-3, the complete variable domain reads KAGVTQTPRYLIKTRGQQVTLSCSPISGHRSVSWYQQTPGQGLQFLFEYFSETQRNKGNFPGRFSGRQFSNSRSEMNVSTLELGDSALYLCASSPAVTDTQYFGPGTRLTVL.

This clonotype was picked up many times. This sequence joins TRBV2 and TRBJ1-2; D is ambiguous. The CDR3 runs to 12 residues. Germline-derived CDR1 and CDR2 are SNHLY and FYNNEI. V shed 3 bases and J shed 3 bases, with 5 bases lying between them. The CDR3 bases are TGTGCCAGCAGTGACGGGGACTATGGCTACACCTTC. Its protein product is CASSDGDYGYTF.

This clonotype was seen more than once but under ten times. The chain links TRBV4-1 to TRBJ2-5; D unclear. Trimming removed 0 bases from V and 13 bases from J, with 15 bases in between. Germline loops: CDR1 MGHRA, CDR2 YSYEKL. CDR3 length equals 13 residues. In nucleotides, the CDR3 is TGCGCCAGCAGCCAAGATAGACCCGGAGCCAGGTACTTC. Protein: CASSQDRPGARYF.

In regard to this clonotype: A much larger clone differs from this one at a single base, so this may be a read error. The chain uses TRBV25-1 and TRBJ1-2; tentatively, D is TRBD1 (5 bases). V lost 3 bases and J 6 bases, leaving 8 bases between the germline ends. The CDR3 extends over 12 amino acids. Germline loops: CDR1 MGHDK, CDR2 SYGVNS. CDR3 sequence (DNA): TGTGCCAGCAGTGACAGGGAGCATGGCTACACCTTC. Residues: CASSDREHGYTF.

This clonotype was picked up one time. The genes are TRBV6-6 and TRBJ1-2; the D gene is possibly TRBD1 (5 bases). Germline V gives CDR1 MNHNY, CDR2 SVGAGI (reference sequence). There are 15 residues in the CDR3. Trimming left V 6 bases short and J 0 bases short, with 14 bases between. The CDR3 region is CASSPPQGANYGYTF. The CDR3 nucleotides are TGTGCCAGCAGCCCCCCCCAGGGAGCTAACTATGGCTACACCTTC.

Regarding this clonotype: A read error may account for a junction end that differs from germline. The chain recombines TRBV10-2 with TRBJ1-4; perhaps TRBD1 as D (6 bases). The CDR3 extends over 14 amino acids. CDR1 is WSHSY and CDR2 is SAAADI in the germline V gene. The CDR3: CAGSGTTTNEKLFF. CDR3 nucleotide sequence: TGCGCCGGCAGTGGGACAACAACTAATGAAAAACTGTTTTTT.

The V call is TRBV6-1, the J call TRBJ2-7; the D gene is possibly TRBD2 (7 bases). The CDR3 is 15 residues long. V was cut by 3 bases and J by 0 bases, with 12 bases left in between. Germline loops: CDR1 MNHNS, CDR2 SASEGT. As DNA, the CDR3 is TGTGCCAGCAGTGATCGGGGGGACACCTCCTACGAGCAGTACTTC. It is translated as CASSDRGDTSYEQYF.

The CDR3 region has the DNA TGTGCCAGCATGGCGTATGTGGACAGGGGCAATCAGCCCCAGCATTTT. Translation: CASMAYVDRGNQPQHF. V and J are TRBV28 and TRBJ1-5, with TRBD1 matching 8 bases. There are 16 residues in the CDR3. With 7 bases clipped from V and 2 bases from J, the junction kept 10 bases outside the gene matches. CDR1 and CDR2 (germline): MDHEN, SYDVKM.

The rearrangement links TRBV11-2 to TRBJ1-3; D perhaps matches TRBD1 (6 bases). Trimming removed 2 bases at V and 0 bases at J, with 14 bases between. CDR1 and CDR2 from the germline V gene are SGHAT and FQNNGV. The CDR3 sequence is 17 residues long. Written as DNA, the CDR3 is TGTGCCAGCAGCTTACATAGGGACATCCGCTCTGGAAACACCATATATTTT. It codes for CASSLHRDIRSGNTIYF. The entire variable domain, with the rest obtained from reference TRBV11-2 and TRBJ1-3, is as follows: EAGVAQSPRYKIIEKRQSVAFWCNPISGHATLYWYQQILGQGPKLLIQFQNNGVVDDSQLPKDRFSAERLKGVDSTLKIQPAKLEDSAVYLCASSLHRDIRSGNTIYFGEGSWLTVV.

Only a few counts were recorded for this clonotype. CDR3 region: CASSYFDRNEQFF. The DNA of the CDR3 is TGTGCCAGCAGTTACTTCGACAGGAATGAGCAGTTCTTC. The J gene is TRBJ2-1, the V gene TRBV6-6, with D tentatively TRBD1 (6 bases). Between the trimmed V and J ends, which lost 1 base and 7 bases, there was a span of 8 bases. The CDR3 runs 13 residues. Germline V gene data show CDR1 as MNHNY and CDR2 as SVGAGI (reference sequence).

CDR3 protein: CASSVGYPNEQFF. DNA for the CDR3: TGTGCCAGCAGCGTAGGCTACCCCAATGAGCAGTTCTTC. The V gene is TRBV9, the J gene TRBJ2-1; D is ambiguous. The CDR3 sequence is 13 residues long. Germline V lookup: CDR1 SGDLS, CDR2 YYNGEE. V was clipped by 0 bases and J by 6 bases, with 7 bases between them.

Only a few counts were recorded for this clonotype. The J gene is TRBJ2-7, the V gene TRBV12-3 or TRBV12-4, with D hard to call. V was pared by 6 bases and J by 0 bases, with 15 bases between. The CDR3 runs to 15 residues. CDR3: CASSPRRISSYEQYF. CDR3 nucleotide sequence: TGTGCCAGCAGCCCGCGCCGGATCAGCTCCTACGAGCAGTACTTC.

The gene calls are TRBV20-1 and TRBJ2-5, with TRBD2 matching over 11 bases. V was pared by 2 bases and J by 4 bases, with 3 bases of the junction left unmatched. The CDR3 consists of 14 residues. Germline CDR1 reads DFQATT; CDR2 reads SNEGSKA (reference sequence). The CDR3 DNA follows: TGCAGTGCTAGAACTAGCGGGAGCCCAGAGACCCAGTACTTC. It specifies CSARTSGSPETQYF.

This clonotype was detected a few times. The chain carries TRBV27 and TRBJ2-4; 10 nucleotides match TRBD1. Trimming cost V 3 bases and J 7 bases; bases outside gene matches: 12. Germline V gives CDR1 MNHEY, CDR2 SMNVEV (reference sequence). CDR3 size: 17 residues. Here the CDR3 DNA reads TGTGCCAGCAGTTTCATCCGGGACAGGGGAAGGACGAACATTCAGTACTTC. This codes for CASSFIRDRGRTNIQYF.

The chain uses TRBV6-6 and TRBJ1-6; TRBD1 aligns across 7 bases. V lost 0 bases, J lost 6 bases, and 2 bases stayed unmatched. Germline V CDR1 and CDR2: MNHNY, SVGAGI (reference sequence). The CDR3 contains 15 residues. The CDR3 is CASSYSPGGNSPLHF. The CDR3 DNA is TGTGCCAGCAGTTACTCCCCAGGGGGTAATTCACCCCTCCACTTT.

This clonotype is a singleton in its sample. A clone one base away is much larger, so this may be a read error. CDR3 loop: CASSLGPVNEQLF. CDR3 nucleotides: TGTGCCAGCAGTTTAGGTCCCGTTAATGAGCAGTTATTC. The chain links TRBV28 to TRBJ2-1, with D uncertain. Germline V CDR1 and CDR2: MDHEN, SYDVKM. This CDR3 is built from 13 residues.

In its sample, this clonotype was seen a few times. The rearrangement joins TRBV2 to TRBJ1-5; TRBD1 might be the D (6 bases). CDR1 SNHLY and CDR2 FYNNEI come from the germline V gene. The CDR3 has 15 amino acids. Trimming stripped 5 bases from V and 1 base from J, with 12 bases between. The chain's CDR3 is CASSRHRASNQPQHF. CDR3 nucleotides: TGTGCCAGCAGTAGGCACAGGGCGAGCAATCAGCCCCAGCATTTT.

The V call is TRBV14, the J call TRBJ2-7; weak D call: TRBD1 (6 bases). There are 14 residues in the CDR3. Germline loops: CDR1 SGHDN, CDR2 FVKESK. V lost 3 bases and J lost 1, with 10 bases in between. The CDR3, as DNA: TGTGCCAGCAGCCATTCCAGGGGTTCCTACGAGCAGTACTTC. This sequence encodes CASSHSRGSYEQYF. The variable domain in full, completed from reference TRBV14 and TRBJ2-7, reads EAGVTQFPSHSVIEKGQTVTLRCDPISGHDNLYWYRRVMGKEIKFLLHFVKESKQDESGMPNNRFLAERTGGTYSTLKVQPAELEDSGVYFCASSHSRGSYEQYFGPGTRLTVT.